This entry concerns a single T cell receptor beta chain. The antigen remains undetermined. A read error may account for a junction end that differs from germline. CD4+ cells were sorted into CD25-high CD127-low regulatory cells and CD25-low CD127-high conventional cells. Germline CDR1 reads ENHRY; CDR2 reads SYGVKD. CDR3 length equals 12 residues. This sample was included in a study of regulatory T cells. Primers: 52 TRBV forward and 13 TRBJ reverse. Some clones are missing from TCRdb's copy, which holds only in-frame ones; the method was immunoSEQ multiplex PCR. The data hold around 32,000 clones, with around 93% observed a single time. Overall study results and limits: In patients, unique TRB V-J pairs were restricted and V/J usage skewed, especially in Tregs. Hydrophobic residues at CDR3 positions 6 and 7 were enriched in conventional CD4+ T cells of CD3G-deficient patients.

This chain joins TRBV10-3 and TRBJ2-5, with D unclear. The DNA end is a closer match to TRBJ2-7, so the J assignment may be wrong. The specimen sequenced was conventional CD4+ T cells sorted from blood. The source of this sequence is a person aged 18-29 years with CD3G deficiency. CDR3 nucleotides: TGTGCCACCAAGGCGGCCTCCCACGAGCAGTACTTC. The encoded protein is CATKAASHEQYF.